Shown below are 15 T cell receptor beta chains from a single sample sequenced in a study of Ad26.COV2.S vaccination and SARS-CoV-2 variants (dated by TCRdb to the early 2020s). The library was prepared using the immunoSEQ multiplex PCR assay. TCRdb took over this immuneACCESS table, retaining in-frame rearrangements with V and J assigned. Such tables are incomplete; in checked studies, under half of the missing clones stem from an unresolved V gene, and the remainder is unexplained. Present in this sample are about 400,000 clones, more than 85% of which were seen just once. The top ten hold under 4% of the sample. Read against the paper, the sample's treatment or condition label means: roughly 18 received Ad26.COV2.S at low or high dose, single or two shots; 5 received placebo; per-sample allocation not given. Repertoires of vaccine and placebo recipients were sequenced from samples taken on day 63 after the first injection.

Sequencing was performed on peripheral blood, taken in a trial of Ad26.COV2.S vaccine versus placebo. All receptors derive from a person aged 18 to 65 who received the Ad26.COV2.S COVID-19 vaccine or a placebo.

This chain uses TRBV25-1 with TRBJ2-1; D perhaps matches TRBD1 (6 bases). V lost 7 bases and J lost 0, with 13 bases in between. CDR1 MGHDK and CDR2 SYGVNS come from the germline V gene. The CDR3 has 15 residues. CDR3 sequence reads: CASNRRGGSYNEQFF. The CDR3 DNA sequence: TGTGCCAGCAACAGACGAGGGGGCTCCTACAATGAGCAGTTCTTC.

The chain has TRBV6-6 and TRBJ2-2, with D possibly matching TRBD2 (6 bases). Trimming took off 2 bases at V and 7 bases at J, with 17 bases between the two ends. The germline V gene has CDR1 MNHNY and CDR2 SVGAGI (reference sequence). The CDR3 spans 16 residues. In DNA form, the CDR3 reads TGTGCCAGCAGTTACCTCCGGGACTCCCAGGTCGGGGAGCTGTTTTTT. Residues: CASSYLRDSQVGELFF.

The chain joins TRBV6-5 to TRBJ1-2, with D possibly TRBD1 on 5 matching bases. Germline assignment: CDR1 MNHEY and CDR2 SVGAGI. Deletions cut 2 bases from V and 6 bases from J, with 19 bases between. CDR3 length: 16 residues. CDR3 nucleotides: TGTGCCAGCAGTTACACAACAACGGGGGGTCACGATGGCTACACCTTC. It specifies CASSYTTTGGHDGYTF.

The chain joins TRBV6-1 to TRBJ1-5; D is unclear. This CDR3 has 14 residues. The germline V gene has CDR1 MNHNS and CDR2 SASEGT. V was clipped by 2 bases and J by 7 bases, with 12 bases between them. CDR3 region: CASSESKGIQPQHF. The CDR3 DNA reads TGTGCCAGCAGTGAATCTAAAGGGATACAGCCCCAGCATTTT.

The chain has TRBV4-1 and TRBJ1-1; TRBD1 might be the D (5 bases). CDR3 length: 17 amino acids. Trimming cost V 1 base and J 0 bases, with 15 bases left between them. The germline CDR1 and CDR2 sequences are MGHRA and YSYEKL. The CDR3 sequence: CASSQGPGGTLNTEAFF. The CDR3 coding sequence is TGCGCCAGCAGCCAAGGCCCCGGGGGGACCTTGAACACTGAAGCTTTCTTT.

The chain carries TRBV19 and TRBJ1-2, with 8 bases aligning to TRBD1. The germline CDR1 and CDR2 sequences are LNHDA and SQIVND (reference sequence). The CDR3 has 14 residues. Unmatched junction bases numbered 5, after V lost 5 bases and J lost 3 bases. This chain's CDR3 is CASSWDRFDYGYTF. In DNA form, the CDR3 reads TGTGCCAGTAGTTGGGACAGGTTCGACTATGGCTACACCTTC.

The rearrangement joins TRBV19 to TRBJ1-1; D uncertain. The V gene's germline CDR1 is LNHDA and CDR2 SQIVND (reference sequence). Between the trimmed V and J ends, which lost 8 bases and 0 bases, there was a span of 7 bases. The CDR3 is made up of 12 amino acids. The DNA for the CDR3 is TGTGCCAGTGGAATAATGAACACTGAAGCTTTCTTT. Translation gives CASGIMNTEAFF.

A single count supports this clone. The chain is built from TRBV7-9 and TRBJ1-3, with D perhaps TRBD1 (5 bases). There are 15 residues in the CDR3. Deletions cut 2 bases from V and 4 bases from J, with 12 bases between. CDR1 and CDR2 (germline): SEHNR, FQNEAQ (reference sequence). The CDR3 loop reads CASSLRGTMGNTIYF. CDR3 nucleotide sequence: TGTGCCAGCAGCTTACGAGGGACGATGGGAAACACCATATATTTT.

This sequence joins TRBV7-9 and TRBJ2-3; 15 positions agree with TRBD2. In germline, CDR1 is SEHNR, CDR2 FQNEAQ (reference sequence). V was pared by 5 bases and J by 0 bases, with 9 bases of the junction left unmatched. The CDR3 has 19 residues. This CDR3 is CASSAPGTSGGLSTDTQYF. CDR3 DNA: TGTGCCAGCAGCGCCCCCGGGACTAGCGGGGGGCTTAGCACAGATACGCAGTATTTT.

The chain couples TRBV2 to TRBJ1-5; D ambiguous. Trimming cost V 7 bases and J 7 bases, with 14 bases left between them. In germline, CDR1 is SNHLY, CDR2 FYNNEI. The CDR3 contains 13 residues. The CDR3 sequence is CASTRLSEQPQHF. CDR3 coding DNA: TGTGCCAGCACCCGATTGTCCGAGCAGCCCCAGCATTTT.

This chain connects TRBV7-9 to TRBJ2-1; 7 bases map to TRBD1. The CDR3 sequence is 15 residues long. Trimming cost V 5 bases and J 6 bases; bases outside gene matches: 10. Per the germline V gene, CDR1 is SEHNR and CDR2 is FQNEAQ (reference sequence). CDR3 protein: CASSPIEYRGNEQFF. For the CDR3, the DNA is TGTGCCAGCAGCCCTATAGAATACAGGGGCAATGAGCAGTTCTTC.

The table lists this clone with a count of one. J is TRBJ2-2 and V is TRBV5-1; the D is unclear. V lost 2 bases and J lost 4, with 9 bases in between. CDR3 size: 14 residues. Germline values: CDR1 SGHRS, CDR2 YFSETQ. As DNA, the CDR3 is TGCGCCAGCAGCTTAGACGTCTTCACCGGGGAGCTGTTTTTT. Protein: CASSLDVFTGELFF.

On this clone itself: Different DNA sequences within this sample yield the same CDR3. The chain joins TRBV5-1 to TRBJ1-2; D not certain. Trimming took off 4 bases at V and 3 bases at J, with 13 bases between the two ends. The CDR3 extends over 14 amino acids. CDR1 and CDR2 from the germline V gene are SGHRS and YFSETQ. CDR3 amino acids: CASSRSTGDYGYTF. CDR3 DNA sequence: TGCGCCAGCAGCCGTTCGACCGGAGACTATGGCTACACCTTC.

The chain couples TRBV19 to TRBJ2-3, with TRBD1 matching over 12 bases. The CDR3 length is 16 residues. V was pared by 4 bases and J by 3 bases, with 5 bases of the junction left unmatched. Germline V gene sequence: CDR1 LNHDA, CDR2 SQIVND (reference sequence). In DNA form, the CDR3 reads TGTGCCAGTAGTACTCGGGACAGGGGGCAAACAGATACGCAGTATTTT. It specifies CASSTRDRGQTDTQYF. Full variable domain (missing parts from reference TRBV19 and TRBJ2-3): DGGITQSPKYLFRKEGQNVTLSCEQNLNHDAMYWYRQDPGQGLRLIYYSQIVNDFQKGDIAEGYSVSREKKESFPLTVTSAQKNPTAFYLCASSTRDRGQTDTQYFGPGTRLTVL.

The J gene is TRBJ2-7, the V gene TRBV5-1, with no clear D. Looked up from germline, CDR1 is SGHRS and CDR2 is YFSETQ. The CDR3 extends over 15 amino acids. Trimming cost V 0 bases and J 3 bases, with 13 bases left between them. The CDR3 protein is CASSLEANPFYEQYF. CDR3 nucleotide sequence: TGCGCCAGCAGCTTGGAAGCGAACCCTTTCTACGAGCAGTACTTC.